This TCR beta chain stems from a study of Ad26.COV2.S vaccination and SARS-CoV-2 variants. Regarding this clone: Antigen unknown.

The treatment here: some 20 received Ad26.COV2.S at low or high dose, single or two shots; about 5 received placebo; per-sample allocation not given. Day 63 after the first injection of vaccine or placebo was the sampling time. The CDR3 is made up of 12 amino acids. CDR1 is SEHNR, CDR2 FQNEAQ, per germline (reference sequence). Between the trimmed V and J ends, which lost 11 bases and 4 bases, there was a span of 11 bases. The method was immunoSEQ multiplex PCR; TCRdb's version includes in-frame clones alone and lacks a portion of them. The repertoire consists of approximately 410,000 clones, with approximately 88% occurring once and the leading ten covering approximately 4%. General study results and limits: Breadth measured for non-spike TCRs was similar across vaccine and placebo recipients.

The V call is TRBV7-9, the J call TRBJ2-2, with D tentatively TRBD1 or TRBD2 (5 bases each). The sequenced sample was peripheral blood, obtained in a trial of Ad26.COV2.S vaccine versus placebo. The source is a person aged 18-65 years who received the Ad26.COV2.S COVID-19 vaccine or a placebo. CDR3 bases: TGTGCCGGTGGGACCGGCACCGGGGAGCTGTTTTTT. Its translation: CAGGTGTGELFF.